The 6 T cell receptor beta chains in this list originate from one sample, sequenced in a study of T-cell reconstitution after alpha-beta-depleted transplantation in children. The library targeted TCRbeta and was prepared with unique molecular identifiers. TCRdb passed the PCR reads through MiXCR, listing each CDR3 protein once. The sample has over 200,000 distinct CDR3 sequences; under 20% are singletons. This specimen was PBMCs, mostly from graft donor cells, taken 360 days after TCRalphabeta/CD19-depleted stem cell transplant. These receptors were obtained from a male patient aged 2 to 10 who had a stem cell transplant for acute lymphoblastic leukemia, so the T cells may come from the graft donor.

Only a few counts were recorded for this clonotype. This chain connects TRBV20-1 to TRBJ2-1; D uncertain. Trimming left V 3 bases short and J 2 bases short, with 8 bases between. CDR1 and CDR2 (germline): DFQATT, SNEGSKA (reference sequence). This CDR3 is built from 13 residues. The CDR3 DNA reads TGCAGTGCTAGCGGGCCCACCTACAATGAGCAGTTCTTC. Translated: CSASGPTYNEQFF.

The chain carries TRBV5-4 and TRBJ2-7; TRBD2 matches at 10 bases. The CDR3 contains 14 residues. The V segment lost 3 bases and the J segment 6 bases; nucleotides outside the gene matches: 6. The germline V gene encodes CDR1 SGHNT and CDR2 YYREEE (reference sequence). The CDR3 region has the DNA TGTGCCAGCAGCTCCCAGCGGACTAGCGGCGAGCAGTACTTC. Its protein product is CASSSQRTSGEQYF. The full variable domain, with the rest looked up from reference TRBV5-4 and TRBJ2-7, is ETGVTQSPTHLIKTRGQQVTLRCSSQSGHNTVSWYQQALGQGPQFIFQYYREEENGRGNFPPRFSGLQFPNYSSELNVNALELDDSALYLCASSSQRTSGEQYFGPGTRLTVT.

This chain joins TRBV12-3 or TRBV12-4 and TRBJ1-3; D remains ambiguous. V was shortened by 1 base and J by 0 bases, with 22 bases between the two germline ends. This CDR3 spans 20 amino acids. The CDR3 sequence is CASSLEPPPASTHSGNTIYF. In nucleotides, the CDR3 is TGTGCCAGCAGTTTAGAGCCCCCCCCTGCCTCGACCCACTCTGGAAACACCATATATTTT.

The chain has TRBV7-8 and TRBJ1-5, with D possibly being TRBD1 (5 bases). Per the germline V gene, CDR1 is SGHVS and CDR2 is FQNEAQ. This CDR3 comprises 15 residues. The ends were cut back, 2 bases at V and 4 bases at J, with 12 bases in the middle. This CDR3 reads CASSLRRGTNQPQHF. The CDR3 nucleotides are TGTGCCAGCAGCTTACGCCGGGGCACGAATCAGCCCCAGCATTTT.

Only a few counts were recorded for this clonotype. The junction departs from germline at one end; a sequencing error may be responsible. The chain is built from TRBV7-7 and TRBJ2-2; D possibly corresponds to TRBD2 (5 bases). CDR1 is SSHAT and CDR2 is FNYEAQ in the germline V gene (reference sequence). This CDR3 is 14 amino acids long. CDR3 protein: CASSLETSAGELFF. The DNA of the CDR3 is TGTGCTAGCAGCTTAGAAACTAGTGCCGGGGAGCTGTTTTTT.

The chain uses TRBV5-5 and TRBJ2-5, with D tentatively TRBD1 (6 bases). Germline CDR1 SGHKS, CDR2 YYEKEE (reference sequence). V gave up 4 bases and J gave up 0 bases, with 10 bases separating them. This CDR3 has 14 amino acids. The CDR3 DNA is TGTGCCAGCAGCCGGGACACGTACCAAGAGACCCAGTACTTC. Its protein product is CASSRDTYQETQYF.